This T cell receptor beta chain is drawn from a study of blood T cell repertoires in COVID-19. This clone was found a few times. The CDR3 sequence is 14 residues long. Germline loops: CDR1 KGHSH, CDR2 LQKENI. V was pared by 5 bases and J by 4 bases, with 11 bases between. The study drew participants aged about 18 to 95 years from about two dozen US areas. Clinical history reported by participants formed the basis on which cohorts were assigned. In the authors' methods: Reference gene primer amplification gave estimated nucleated cell counts. The protocol was immunoSEQ multiplex PCR, while the TCRdb copy is restricted to in-frame clones and leaves out a portion. V and J calls and clone size are those listed in that table; D and trimming were worked out from the DNA. The sample includes around 170,000 clones, 70% to 80% of them seen just once.

The chain couples TRBV18 to TRBJ1-4; perhaps TRBD1 as D (5 bases). Sequenced input: PBMCs or T cells enriched from blood (not recorded which). The sequence came from a man between 60 and 75 years old who had been exposed to COVID-19. CDR3 in amino acids: CASSLRGDNEKLFF. The CDR3, as DNA: TGTGCCAGCTCATTACGGGGGGATAATGAAAAACTGTTTTTT.